These 15 T cell receptor beta chains were sequenced from one sample in a study of graft-versus-host responses after intestinal transplantation. No antigen has been identified for these receptors. Profiling relied on immunoSEQ multiplex PCR, and the TCRdb table lists in-frame clones only, not all of them. Of under 150,000 clones listed, approximately 92% are singletons. The sample in question was unstimulated CD4+ T cells sorted from spleen or lymph node cells, obtained before intestinal transplant. The receptors were sampled from a human donor who received an intestinal transplant.

The V call is TRBV9, the J call TRBJ2-4, with D perhaps TRBD1 (6 bases). The germline gives CDR1 SGDLS, CDR2 YYNGEE. V lost 6 bases, J lost 7 bases, and 14 bases lay in between. The CDR3 loop spans 13 amino acids. The CDR3 sequence: CASTENQGNIQYF. For the CDR3, the DNA is TGTGCCAGCACCGAGAATCAGGGGAACATTCAGTACTTC.

The gene calls are TRBV30 and TRBJ2-7; D unclear. Germline V gives CDR1 GTSNPN, CDR2 SVGIG (reference sequence). V dropped 0 bases and J dropped 3 bases, with 9 bases sitting between them. The CDR3 is made up of 13 amino acids. As DNA, the CDR3 is TGTGCCTGGAGTGTCCGGAGCCTCTACGAGCAGTACTTC. Residues: CAWSVRSLYEQYF.

This rearrangement joins TRBV7-2 to TRBJ1-5; 7 bases map to TRBD1. This CDR3 is built from 16 residues. V shed 1 base and J 7 bases; nucleotides not matched to a gene: 10. The V gene's germline CDR1 is SGHTA and CDR2 FQGNSA. The CDR3 DNA follows: TGTGCCAGCAGCTTAGATTCCAGGGGGTATGGACAGCCCCAGCATTTT. This translates into CASSLDSRGYGQPQHF. The whole variable domain, remainder taken from reference TRBV7-2 and TRBJ1-5, is GAGVSQSPSNKVTEKGKDVELRCDPISGHTALYWYRQSLGQGLEFLIYFQGNSAPDKSGLPSDRFSAERTGGSVSTLTIQRTQQEDSAVYLCASSLDSRGYGQPQHFGDGTRLSIL.

The gene calls are TRBV25-1 and TRBJ2-1, with D perhaps TRBD2 (6 bases). V shed 6 bases and J shed 6 bases, with 15 bases lying between them. Germline CDR1 MGHDK, CDR2 SYGVNS. The CDR3 runs to 14 residues. The CDR3 DNA sequence: TGTGCCAGCAGCAAGGGAGCGGGTCTCAATGAGCAGTTCTTC. Its translation: CASSKGAGLNEQFF. The whole variable domain, remainder taken from reference TRBV25-1 and TRBJ2-1, is EADIYQTPRYLVIGTGKKITLECSQTMGHDKMYWYQQDPGMELHLIHYSYGVNSTEKGDLSSESTVSRIRTEHFPLTLESARPSHTSQYLCASSKGAGLNEQFFGPGTRLTVL.

The rearrangement joins TRBV10-1 to TRBJ2-1, with D tentatively TRBD2 (6 bases). CDR1 is WNHNN, CDR2 SYGVQD, per germline (reference sequence). The CDR3 extends over 16 amino acids. V lost 3 bases and J 1 base, leaving 13 bases between the germline ends. This CDR3 is CASSDSPSGSYNEQFF. The CDR3 region has the DNA TGCGCCAGCAGTGACAGCCCGAGCGGGTCCTACAATGAGCAGTTCTTC.

V is TRBV5-1 and J is TRBJ2-7; no reliable D call. Germline assignment: CDR1 SGHRS and CDR2 YFSETQ. CDR3 length: 12 amino acids. Trimming took 5 bases from V and 7 from J, leaving 13 bases between them. The CDR3 protein is CASRPEGSEQYF. In DNA form, the CDR3 reads TGCGCCAGCAGGCCGGAAGGCTCGGAGCAGTACTTC.

The chain has TRBV2 and TRBJ1-4; D unclear. Germline CDR1 reads SNHLY; CDR2 reads FYNNEI. Between the trimmed V and J ends, which lost 2 bases and 11 bases, there was a span of 6 bases. The CDR3 sequence is 11 residues long. The CDR3 nucleotides are TGTGCCAGCAGTGAACGGGAGAAACTGTTTTTT. The encoded protein is CASSEREKLFF.

The chain uses TRBV7-2 and TRBJ2-3, with 12 bases identical to TRBD2. J gave up 1 base and V 2 bases, and 10 bases lay outside the gene matches. Germline V gene lookup returns CDR1 SGHTA and CDR2 FQGNSA. This CDR3 comprises 19 residues. CDR3 sequence (DNA): TGTGCCAGCAGCTTAAAAGGGCTAGCGGGAGGGCGGGGCACAGATACGCAGTATTTT. This sequence encodes CASSLKGLAGGRGTDTQYF.

V and J are TRBV5-1 and TRBJ2-1, with 8 bases that match TRBD2. Unmatched junction bases numbered 4, after V lost 5 bases and J lost 0 bases. Germline assignment: CDR1 SGHRS and CDR2 YFSETQ. CDR3 length: 15 amino acids. The DNA of the CDR3 is TGCGCCAGCAGATACAGCGGGAGCTCCTACAATGAGCAGTTCTTC. It translates to CASRYSGSSYNEQFF.

DNA for the CDR3: TGTGCCAGCAGCGTAGCGGGACAGGTTAATCAGCCCCAGCATTTT. Encoded protein: CASSVAGQVNQPQHF. The chain is built from TRBV9 and TRBJ1-5; 8 nucleotides align to TRBD1. This CDR3 region has 15 residues. The germline CDR1 and CDR2 sequences are SGDLS and YYNGEE. The V segment lost 0 bases and the J segment 4 bases; nucleotides outside the gene matches: 3.

The CDR3 nucleotides are TGTGCCAGCAGCCAAGGGAAGGGGACAGATAGATCTGGAGGGGCCAACGTCCTGACTTTC. It specifies CASSQGKGTDRSGGANVLTF. The chain has TRBV4-2 and TRBJ2-6; the match to TRBD1 covers 7 bases. The CDR3 consists of 20 residues. Germline V gene sequence: CDR1 LGHNA, CDR2 YNFKEQ. V gave up 1 base and J gave up 4 bases; unmatched junction bases: 16.

The V call is TRBV7-2, the J call TRBJ1-2, with 8 nucleotides matching TRBD1. The length of the CDR3 is 15 residues. Trimming cost V 4 bases and J 8 bases; bases outside gene matches: 12. Looked up from germline, CDR1 is SGHTA and CDR2 is FQGNSA. CDR3 sequence reads: CASSSDPQGARGYTF. CDR3 DNA sequence: TGTGCCAGCAGCTCAGACCCCCAGGGGGCACGGGGCTACACCTTC.

V gene TRBV9 combines with J gene TRBJ2-5, with D perhaps TRBD2 (5 bases). Near its end, the DNA agrees better with TRBJ2-7, so the J call may be wrong. The CDR3 sequence is 15 residues long. CDR1 and CDR2 from the germline V gene are SGDLS and YYNGEE. This CDR3 reads CASSPFEREDYEQYF. CDR3 nucleotides: TGTGCCAGCAGCCCATTTGAACGGGAAGACTACGAGCAGTACTTC.

This clone was picked up one time. The J gene is TRBJ2-2, the V gene TRBV5-1; 11 positions agree with TRBD2. The CDR3 consists of 20 residues. Trimming at V came to 2 bases and at J to 5 bases, leaving 17 bases not matched to a gene. The germline V gene encodes CDR1 SGHRS and CDR2 YFSETQ. CDR3 sequence (DNA): TGCGCCAGCAGCTTCGGGATTAGCGGGAGGGCCAATCGATGGACCGGGGAGCTGTTTTTT. Its translation: CASSFGISGRANRWTGELFF.

V is TRBV7-9 and J is TRBJ2-2; 8 nucleotides agree with TRBD2. Germline V gene data show CDR1 as SEHNR and CDR2 as FQNEAQ (reference sequence). Trimming at V came to 5 bases and at J to 4 bases, leaving 12 bases not matched to a gene. CDR3 size: 17 residues. CDR3 loop: CASSRTTSGAVTGELFF. Here the CDR3 DNA reads TGTGCCAGCAGCCGTACCACTAGCGGAGCGGTCACCGGGGAGCTGTTTTTT.